Following are 8 T cell receptor beta chains from one sample sequenced in a study of tumor and adjacent non-tumor tissue in lung cancer. TCRbeta libraries were built with three rounds of nested PCR, modified from ARM-PCR. TCRdb re-called the multiplex PCR reads with MiXCR, one entry per CDR3 protein. The sample holds approximately 100,000 distinct CDR3 sequences, 60% to 65% seen once. The template was RNA from unsorted bulk tissue. More than 3 cm separated this lung sample from the edge of the tumor. The sequenced sample was distant non-tumor lung tissue. These receptors came from a man in his sixties with non-small cell lung cancer.

There are many counts of this clonotype. V and J are TRBV2 and TRBJ2-1; no reliable D call. V lost 6 bases, J lost 0 bases, and 6 bases lay in between. Germline lookup yields CDR1 SNHLY and CDR2 FYNNEI. The length of the CDR3 is 13 residues. CDR3 bases: TGTGCCAGCAGACTCCTCTCCTACAATGAGCAGTTCTTC. The encoded protein is CASRLLSYNEQFF.

A word on this clonotype: The conserved phenylalanine or tryptophan normally closing the CDR3 is absent here, so this likely arose from a read error. V usage is TRBV11-2 and J usage is TRBJ2-7; TRBD2 is a possible D gene (5 bases). The CDR3 is 13 residues long. From germline, CDR1 is SGHAT and CDR2 FQNNGV. V lost 6 bases and J 2 bases, leaving 11 bases between the germline ends. The CDR3, as DNA: TGTGCCAGCAGACGGACGGGAACCTACGAGCAGTACTAC. Encoded protein: CASRRTGTYEQYY.

The chain uses TRBV7-2 and TRBJ2-7; D unresolved. This CDR3 contains 13 residues. The ends were cut back, 1 base at V and 3 bases at J, with 7 bases in the middle. The germline V gene has CDR1 SGHTA and CDR2 FQGNSA. CDR3 in amino acids: CASSLGSFYEQYF. The CDR3 DNA sequence: TGTGCCAGCAGCTTAGGCAGCTTCTACGAGCAGTACTTC.

For this clonotype: Sequence at one end of the junction differs from germline and may be a read error. The chain uses TRBV7-9 and TRBJ2-5, with TRBD1 as a possible D gene (5 bases). Germline loops: CDR1 SEHNR, CDR2 FQNEAQ (reference sequence). The CDR3 is made up of 17 amino acids. CDR3 sequence: CASSPRRVEGAQDTQYF. For the CDR3, the DNA is TGTGCCAGCAGCCCACGTCGGGTCGAAGGGGCACAAGATACCCAGTACTTC.

V usage is TRBV11-2 and J usage is TRBJ2-7; a possible D gene is TRBD1 (6 bases). The CDR3 sequence is 16 residues long. V lost 1 base, J lost 10 bases, and 23 bases lay in between. In germline, CDR1 is SGHAT, CDR2 FQNNGV. For the CDR3, the DNA is TGTGCCAGCAGCTTAGTCCTCGGACAGAGGAGCTACGGACAGTACTTC. It specifies CASSLVLGQRSYGQYF. Combining the CDR3 with reference TRBV11-2 and TRBJ2-7 gives the whole variable domain EAGVAQSPRYKIIEKRQSVAFWCNPISGHATLYWYQQILGQGPKLLIQFQNNGVVDDSQLPKDRFSAERLKGVDSTLKIQPAKLEDSAVYLCASSLVLGQRSYGQYFGPGTRLTVT.

This chain uses TRBV5-1 with TRBJ1-1; 7 bases map to TRBD1. V lost 5 bases, J lost 1 base, and 11 bases stayed unmatched. The germline CDR1 and CDR2 sequences are SGHRS and YFSETQ. The CDR3 is 16 residues long. CDR3 residues: CASSEGALPANTEAFF. The DNA of the CDR3 is TGCGCCAGCAGTGAGGGGGCCCTACCGGCGAACACTGAAGCTTTCTTT.

This clonotype was seen once. The conserved final phenylalanine or tryptophan is absent from the CDR3, which likely points to a read error. This chain links TRBV7-2 with TRBJ2-5, with D perhaps given as TRBD1 or TRBD2 (6 bases each). Germline V gene data show CDR1 as SGHTA and CDR2 as FQGNSA. V lost 3 bases, J lost 7 bases, and 18 bases lay in between. This CDR3 has 15 amino acids. The CDR3 region has the DNA TGTGCCAGCAGCTTCGGGATCTCACAGGGAGGGACCCAGTACATC. Encoded protein: CASSFGISQGGTQYI.

This clonotype was picked up many times. The rearrangement joins TRBV28 to TRBJ2-2; 9 nucleotides agree with TRBD1. Germline CDR1 and CDR2: MDHEN and SYDVKM. The J segment lost 7 bases and the V segment lost 1 base, leaving 4 bases of the junction unmatched. The CDR3 length is 15 residues. The chain's CDR3 is CASSLLGTGHGELFF. CDR3 DNA: TGTGCCAGCAGTTTATTGGGGACAGGGCACGGGGAGCTGTTTTTT. Full variable domain (missing parts from reference TRBV28 and TRBJ2-2): DVKVTQSSRYLVKRTGEKVFLECVQDMDHENMFWYRQDPGLGLRLIYFSYDVKMKEKGDIPEGYSVSREKKERFSLILESASTNQTSMYLCASSLLGTGHGELFFGEGSRLTVL.